Each of the 5 T cell receptor beta chains below was sequenced from the same sample in a study of T cells after posttransplantation cyclophosphamide. The assay was immunoSEQ multiplex PCR, and TCRdb's table has in-frame clones only and misses some. The sample contains 50,000 to 55,000 clones, 85% to 90% of which appear only once. Material for sequencing was PBMCs. The receptor set was obtained from a man aged 25 to 45 with a blood cancer, CMV-positive, and with a related stem cell donor.

The rearrangement links TRBV6-5 to TRBJ2-7; D remains unclear. The J call may be incorrect, as the DNA end agrees better with TRBJ2-5. The CDR3 length is 11 residues. Looked up from germline, CDR1 is MNHEY and CDR2 is SVGAGI. Here the CDR3 reads CASSYGETQYF. CDR3 DNA sequence: TGTGCCAGCAGTTACGGAGAGACCCAGTACTTC.

The chain links TRBV6-1 to TRBJ2-7; the match to TRBD2 covers 10 bases. There are 15 residues in the CDR3. Germline CDR1 is MNHNS and CDR2 is SASEGT. After removal of 6 bases from V and 4 bases from J, the junction contained 9 bases not matched to a gene. In nucleotides, the CDR3 is TGTGCCAGCAGCTCTAGCGGGAGTAGCCTATACGAGCAGTACTTC. It codes for CASSSSGSSLYEQYF.

This clone has a handful of counts. V is TRBV10-3 and J is TRBJ1-5; no definite D call. The V and J ends lost 10 bases and 5 bases respectively, with 9 bases between them. Looked up from germline, CDR1 is ENHRY and CDR2 is SYGVKD. The CDR3 contains 11 residues. The CDR3 loop reads CATGAYQPQHF. As DNA, the CDR3 is TGTGCCACGGGAGCTTATCAGCCCCAGCATTTT.

The chain links TRBV27 to TRBJ2-5; 9 bases are shared with TRBD1. The junction had 7 bases not matched to a gene; V was cut back by 6 bases and J by 5 bases. The CDR3 covers 14 residues. Per the germline V gene, CDR1 is MNHEY and CDR2 is SMNVEV (reference sequence). In DNA form, the CDR3 reads TGTGCCAGCAGGTCCGGGACAGGGTGGGAGACCCAGTACTTC. Translating it yields CASRSGTGWETQYF.

The gene calls are TRBV7-2 and TRBJ2-7; 9 bases are a match to TRBD1. The germline gives CDR1 SGHTA, CDR2 FQGNSA. The CDR3 has 14 residues. Trimming took 6 bases from V and 4 from J; bases not matched to a gene: 7. The CDR3 sequence is CASSPDRGGYEQYF. The CDR3 DNA sequence: TGTGCCAGCAGTCCAGACAGGGGGGGGTACGAGCAGTACTTC.